This T cell receptor (beta chain) derives from a study of blood T cell repertoires in COVID-19. On the study more broadly: Samples came from the United States, Italy and Spain, spanning acute and convalescent COVID-19. T cells, B-cell-depleted T cells, or PBMCs provided the cDNA or gDNA that served as material.

The CDR3 has 15 residues. Germline V gene sequence: CDR1 SGHKS, CDR2 YYEKEE (reference sequence). V gave up 0 bases and J gave up 2 bases; unmatched junction bases: 4. What the recovered Cohort 3 donors had was two negative PCRs, clearance, or symptom resolution. In the authors' methods: Using reference gene primer amplification, nucleated cell counts were estimated. The assay was immunoSEQ multiplex PCR, and TCRdb's table has in-frame clones only and misses some. That table furnishes V, J and clone size, whereas the DNA furnished D and trimming. The sample records under 300,000 clones, about nine tenths being singletons.

The chain links TRBV5-5 to TRBJ2-5; the match to TRBD2 covers 7 bases. The source is a young man who had recovered from COVID-19. The specimen sequenced was PBMCs or T cells enriched from blood (not recorded which). CDR3 region: CASSLGGGVQETQYF. In nucleotides, the CDR3 is TGTGCCAGCAGCTTGGGCGGGGGTGTACAAGAGACCCAGTACTTC.